The entry below describes one TCR beta chain. Its antigen remains unidentified. This table comes from immunoSEQ multiplex PCR, and its TCRdb copy is limited to in-frame clones, with some not included. The sample lists tens of thousands of clones, around 80% occurring once. The data stem from a study of CD4 T cells in relation to SARS-CoV-2 and coronaviruses. Study-level background: After roughly 11 days of antigen culture, PBMC TCR beta CDR3s were sequenced. Shared crossreactive spike epitopes were mapped to their HLA restriction.

Germline CDR1 reads SGHNT; CDR2 reads YYREEE (reference sequence). The CDR3 has 15 residues. V trimming: 4 bases; J trimming: 3 bases; junction bases outside the gene matches: 0. Study-wide findings and caveats: Each donor contributed either pre-pandemic or post-infection samples, not both.

The source material was memory CD4+ T cells from PBMCs, cultured in vitro. The gene calls are TRBV5-4 and TRBJ2-5, with TRBD2 matching over 16 bases. The source of this sequence is an adult with COVID-19. CDR3: CASSGTSGREETQYF. The CDR3 DNA follows: TGTGCCAGCAGCGGGACTAGCGGGAGGGAAGAGACCCAGTACTTC. Full variable domain (rest looked up from reference TRBV5-4 and TRBJ2-5): ETGVTQSPTHLIKTRGQQVTLRCSSQSGHNTVSWYQQALGQGPQFIFQYYREEENGRGNFPPRFSGLQFPNYSSELNVNALELDDSALYLCASSGTSGREETQYFGPGTRLLVL.